Presented here are 3 T cell receptor beta chains from one specimen sequenced in a study of cytomegalovirus exposure and HLA in healthy donors. Researchers ran the PCR with 60 Vbeta and 13 Jbeta primers. Assay used: immunoSEQ multiplex PCR; TCRdb lists only in-frame clones, some missing. Altogether 150,000 to 200,000 clones are present, around 79% being singletons, with the ten largest covering 1.6%. Sample: PBMCs. The receptors derive from a woman in her forties or fifties in good health and CMV-seronegative.

The rearrangement links TRBV5-1 to TRBJ2-7; D not certain. CDR1 is SGHRS, CDR2 YFSETQ, per germline. The CDR3 runs 14 residues. V lost 2 bases, J lost 0 bases, and 9 bases lay in between. In DNA, the CDR3 is TGCGCCAGCAGCTTTCACAGAAGCTCCTACGAGCAGTACTTC. Its protein product is CASSFHRSSYEQYF.

The CDR3 nucleotides are TGTGCCAGCAATCCGGATGGAGGGAGACAGCCCCAGCATTTT. Translating gives CASNPDGGRQPQHF. The chain uses TRBV2 and TRBJ1-5; D is unclear. The V gene's germline CDR1 is SNHLY and CDR2 FYNNEI. This CDR3 is 14 amino acids long. The ends were cut back, 7 bases at V and 7 bases at J, with 17 bases in the middle.

The chain carries TRBV7-2 and TRBJ2-1, with a tentative D call TRBD1 (6 bases). Trimming stripped 5 bases from V and 7 bases from J, with 18 bases between. The CDR3 is 15 residues long. Germline CDR1 reads SGHTA; CDR2 reads FQGNSA. The CDR3 reads CASSPTRTGRNEQFF. CDR3 nucleotides: TGTGCCAGCAGCCCGACCCGCACAGGGCGAAATGAGCAGTTCTTC.